These 22 T cell receptor beta chains originate from one sample sequenced in a study of T cells after yellow fever vaccination. TCRdb fed the 5' RACE reads into MiXCR, producing one record per CDR3 protein. The sample shows roughly 330,000 distinct CDR3 sequences, around 6.8% of them seen only once. The material sequenced was PBMCs, taken about 49 days after the first yellow fever vaccination. Every receptor here comes from a man aged 18 to 35 who received the YFV17D yellow fever vaccine.

This clonotype was counted between two and nine times. The junction departs from germline at one end; a sequencing error may be responsible. The chain links TRBV5-1 to TRBJ2-6; D is ambiguous. Germline CDR1 is SGHRS and CDR2 is YFSETQ. The length of the CDR3 is 16 residues. CDR3 region: CASSPRPSSGVNVLTF. The DNA of the CDR3 is TGCGCCAGCAGCCCCAGACCCTCTTCTGGGGTCAACGTCCTGACTTTC.

This clonotype was detected ten times or more. The V and J genes are TRBV5-1 and TRBJ2-2; 7 bases match TRBD1. The CDR3 contains 15 residues. The V gene's germline CDR1 is SGHRS and CDR2 YFSETQ. Unmatched junction bases numbered 9, after V lost 4 bases and J lost 6 bases. The DNA of the CDR3 is TGCGCCAGCAGCCTGAGACAGGGACGAGCCGGGGAGCTGTTTTTT. As protein: CASSLRQGRAGELFF.

This clonotype was recorded a few times. The chain combines TRBV2 with TRBJ2-5; tentative D call: TRBD1 (5 bases). This CDR3 contains 14 residues. Germline V gene sequence: CDR1 SNHLY, CDR2 FYNNEI. V was clipped by 7 bases and J by 4 bases, with 16 bases between them. In DNA, the CDR3 is TGTGCCAGCAAGCTGGGGCTGTCGGGAGAGACCCAGTACTTC. This sequence encodes CASKLGLSGETQYF.

This clonotype was detected many times. This chain uses TRBV5-4 with TRBJ2-3, with 13 bases fitting TRBD2. Trimming at V came to 7 bases and at J to 5 bases, leaving 7 bases not matched to a gene. Germline CDR1 SGHNT, CDR2 YYREEE (reference sequence). The CDR3 covers 15 residues. Here the CDR3 reads CASASRLAGGDTQYF. The DNA for the CDR3 is TGTGCCAGCGCAAGCCGACTAGCGGGGGGAGATACGCAGTATTTT. Using reference TRBV5-4 and TRBJ2-3 for the parts outside the CDR3, the full variable domain is ETGVTQSPTHLIKTRGQQVTLRCSSQSGHNTVSWYQQALGQGPQFIFQYYREEENGRGNFPPRFSGLQFPNYSSELNVNALELDDSALYLCASASRLAGGDTQYFGPGTRLTVL.

This chain joins TRBV6-1 and TRBJ1-5; D ambiguous. The CDR3 totals 15 residues. Germline values: CDR1 MNHNS, CDR2 SASEGT. The V gene lost 6 bases and the J gene lost 3 bases, with 15 bases spanning the gap. The CDR3, as DNA: TGTGCCAGCAGGGGATGGGTCTTAAACAATCAGCCCCAGCATTTT. The encoded protein is CASRGWVLNNQPQHF.

The rearrangement links TRBV6-5 to TRBJ2-7; 7 nucleotides align to TRBD2. From germline, CDR1 is MNHEY and CDR2 SVGAGI. The CDR3 length is 19 residues. V dropped 2 bases and J dropped 0; count of bases not matched to a gene: 16. The CDR3 region is CASSYQKGPSGHSSYEQYV. The CDR3 DNA follows: TGTGCCAGCAGTTACCAGAAGGGTCCTAGCGGCCATAGCTCCTACGAGCAGTACGTC.

This clonotype has only a few counts. This chain uses TRBV29-1 with TRBJ2-1, with 8 bases fitting TRBD1. CDR1 and CDR2 (germline): SQVTM, ANQGSEA. The J segment lost 6 bases and the V segment lost 3 bases, leaving 4 bases of the junction unmatched. The CDR3 is 13 amino acids. Here the CDR3 reads CSVDRTGLNEQFF. Here the CDR3 DNA reads TGCAGCGTTGATAGGACAGGGCTCAATGAGCAGTTCTTC.

At least ten counts were recorded for this clonotype. This chain uses TRBV28 with TRBJ1-1, with D perhaps matching TRBD1 (6 bases). The CDR3 extends over 12 amino acids. Trimming removed 3 bases from V and 5 bases from J, with 7 bases in between. Germline V gives CDR1 MDHEN, CDR2 SYDVKM. CDR3 amino acids: CASSFQGTEAFF. The CDR3 DNA follows: TGTGCCAGCAGTTTTCAGGGGACTGAAGCTTTCTTT.

V usage is TRBV7-2 and J usage is TRBJ1-2, with 12 positions matching TRBD1. Looked up from germline, CDR1 is SGHTA and CDR2 is FQGNSA. The CDR3 has 17 amino acids. J gave up 7 bases and V 4 bases, and 13 bases lay outside the gene matches. The CDR3 coding sequence is TGTGCCAGCAGCTCGGGGGGGACAGGGGGCGAGGTGACTGGCTACACCTTC. Protein product: CASSSGGTGGEVTGYTF.

This clonotype was detected ten times or more. V gene TRBV7-8 combines with J gene TRBJ2-6, with D possibly TRBD1 on 5 matching bases. V shed 1 base and J shed 4 bases, with 17 bases lying between them. This CDR3 has 18 residues. Germline CDR1 reads SGHVS; CDR2 reads FQNEAQ. CDR3 nucleotides: TGTGCCAGCAGCTTAGAGGGCAGGGTCTCCGGCGGGGCCAACGTCCTGACTTTC. Amino acids: CASSLEGRVSGGANVLTF.

The chain employs TRBV16 and TRBJ2-4; 11 bases are a match to TRBD1. CDR3 length: 14 residues. Losses at the gene ends were 4 bases for V and 6 bases for J; bases not matched to a gene: 2. The germline CDR1 and CDR2 sequences are KGHSY and FQNENV. The CDR3 here is CASSRGTGGNIQYF. CDR3 nucleotides: TGTGCCAGCAGCCGCGGGACAGGGGGAAACATTCAGTACTTC.

Ten or more counts support this clonotype. The V gene is TRBV5-1, the J gene TRBJ2-1, with TRBD2 matching over 8 bases. Trimming cost V 5 bases and J 5 bases; bases outside gene matches: 9. The CDR3 spans 15 residues. Germline CDR1 and CDR2: SGHRS and YFSETQ. CDR3 sequence: CASSPTSGLNNEQFF. The CDR3 DNA reads TGCGCCAGCAGTCCCACTAGCGGACTAAACAATGAGCAGTTCTTC.

The J gene is TRBJ2-7, the V gene TRBV4-2, with unresolved D. V lost 1 base and J 3 bases, leaving 13 bases between the germline ends. Germline CDR1 and CDR2: LGHNA and YNFKEQ. The length of the CDR3 is 15 residues. CDR3 sequence: CASSQAATSSYEQYF. CDR3 DNA: TGTGCCAGCAGCCAAGCGGCCACAAGCAGCTACGAGCAGTACTTC.

This clonotype was counted only a few times. The chain carries TRBV7-9 and TRBJ2-7, with TRBD2 identical over 9 bases. V was clipped by 1 base and J by 4 bases; unmatched bases: 5. Germline V gives CDR1 SEHNR, CDR2 FQNEAQ (reference sequence). The CDR3 loop spans 15 amino acids. CDR3 region: CASSLGPSGEYEQYV. CDR3 in DNA: TGTGCCAGCAGCTTAGGGCCTAGCGGGGAATACGAGCAGTACGTC.

A few counts support this clonotype. V usage is TRBV19 and J usage is TRBJ2-1; perhaps TRBD2 as D (5 bases). This CDR3 contains 14 residues. The V end was cut by 6 bases, the J end by 0 bases, with 9 bases between. Germline CDR1 reads LNHDA; CDR2 reads SQIVND (reference sequence). The CDR3 region is CASSPTSSYNEQFF. The CDR3 coding sequence is TGTGCCAGTAGCCCAACTAGCTCCTACAATGAGCAGTTCTTC.

This clonotype was detected only a few times. This sequence joins TRBV5-1 and TRBJ2-3; D tentatively fits TRBD1 or TRBD2 (5 bases each). CDR3 length: 16 residues. V lost 0 bases and J lost 3, with 14 bases in between. Looked up from germline, CDR1 is SGHRS and CDR2 is YFSETQ. CDR3 nucleotide sequence: TGCGCCAGCAGCTTGGGGGGGTCAGAGCAGACAGATACGCAGTATTTT. Translating gives CASSLGGSEQTDTQYF.

This sequence joins TRBV20-1 and TRBJ1-6, with TRBD1 identical over 8 bases. Germline V gene lookup returns CDR1 DFQATT and CDR2 SNEGSKA (reference sequence). The CDR3 loop spans 15 amino acids. Trimming at V came to 7 bases and at J to 8 bases, leaving 13 bases not matched to a gene. CDR3 DNA sequence: TGCAGTGGCCAAGACAGGGGCGCCCACGATTCACCCCTCCACTTT. Its protein is CSGQDRGAHDSPLHF.

This clonotype appeared a few times. The V gene is TRBV5-1, the J gene TRBJ2-2; possibly TRBD1 or TRBD2 for D (5 bases each). Deletions cut 4 bases from V and 3 bases from J, with 16 bases between. The CDR3 covers 16 residues. Germline CDR1 reads SGHRS; CDR2 reads YFSETQ. The CDR3: CASSLLTRGHTGELFF. The CDR3 nucleotides read TGCGCCAGCAGCCTACTTACGAGGGGTCACACCGGGGAGCTGTTTTTT. Together with reference TRBV5-1 and TRBJ2-2, the CDR3 gives the full variable domain: KAGVTQTPRYLIKTRGQQVTLSCSPISGHRSVSWYQQTPGQGLQFLFEYFSETQRNKGNFPGRFSGRQFSNSRSEMNVSTLELGDSALYLCASSLLTRGHTGELFFGEGSRLTVL.

The chain joins TRBV27 to TRBJ2-7; 9 bases agree with TRBD1. CDR1 and CDR2 (germline): MNHEY, SMNVEV (reference sequence). V dropped 4 bases and J dropped 2; count of bases not matched to a gene: 3. The CDR3 is 14 amino acids. CDR3 nucleotides: TGTGCCAGCAGTTACTACAGGGGGCCCTACGAGCAGTACTTC. Translating gives CASSYYRGPYEQYF.

There are a few counts of this clonotype. This chain joins TRBV6-5 and TRBJ1-6; unclear D gene. The germline V gene encodes CDR1 MNHEY and CDR2 SVGAGI. This CDR3 has 15 amino acids. V lost 0 bases to trimming and J lost 7 bases, with 10 bases between them. The CDR3 DNA is TGTGCCAGCAGTTACTCAGGGCTCCCAAATTCACCCCTCCACTTT. Its translation: CASSYSGLPNSPLHF.

This clonotype was seen many times. This sequence joins TRBV5-1 and TRBJ2-1; 10 positions agree with TRBD2. The CDR3 is made up of 15 amino acids. Germline V gene sequence: CDR1 SGHRS, CDR2 YFSETQ. Trimming at V came to 2 bases and at J to 5 bases, leaving 4 bases not matched to a gene. CDR3 in amino acids: CASSFLAGADNEQFF. The DNA for the CDR3 is TGCGCCAGCAGCTTTCTAGCGGGGGCCGACAATGAGCAGTTCTTC.

This clonotype was detected only a few times. In nucleotides, the CDR3 is TGCGCCAGCAGCCAAGACGGAGGGGCCTGGGGGCAGTTCTTC. It yields the protein CASSQDGGAWGQFF. This chain links TRBV4-1 with TRBJ2-1; D is possibly TRBD2 (6 bases). The CDR3 contains 14 residues. CDR1 is MGHRA and CDR2 is YSYEKL in the germline V gene. Trimming left V 0 bases short and J 12 bases short, with 15 bases between.